These T cell receptor beta chains were read from a single sample in a study of T cell responses to AZD1222 COVID-19 vaccine. The table came from immunoSEQ multiplex PCR; TCRdb's copy has only in-frame clones and leaves some out. This table holds some 97,000 clones, about nine tenths found once. Source: peripheral blood, taken on day 0 of AZD1222 vaccination. These receptor sequences come from an adult in good health. The CDR3 runs from the conserved cysteine through the conserved F or W. D genes are given only for firm matches. The size entry is marked missing in some rows and otherwise reads once, few, many or a size class.

V gene	D gene	J gene	clone size	CDR3 DNA	CDR3 protein
TRBV29-1	-	TRBJ1-3	-	TGCAGCGTTGAAGACAGGCCAACTGGAAACACCATATATTTT	CSVEDRPTGNTIYF
TRBV3-1/TRBV3-2	TRBD2	TRBJ2-7	once	TGTGCCAGCAGCCAAGGCGGGAGGATGGGCGAGCAGTACTTC	CASSQGGRMGEQYF
TRBV28	-	TRBJ1-2	-	TGTGCCAGCAGTTTTGAGAGGTTCTATGGCTACACCTTC	CASSFERFYGYTF
TRBV10-3	-	TRBJ1-1	-	TGTGCCATCAGTGAGTCCGATCCCTTCAGGGCTTTCTTT	CAISESDPFRAFF
TRBV6-4	TRBD1	TRBJ2-3	-	TGTGCCAGCAGTCGACAGGGTAGGGATACGCAGTATTTT	CASSRQGRDTQYF
TRBV6-5	TRBD2	TRBJ2-1	-	TGTGCCAGCAGTCCTAGCGGGAGTTCCTACAATGAGCAGTTCTTC	CASSPSGSSYNEQFF
TRBV19	-	TRBJ1-1	-	TGTGCCAGCGAGAGGGCTTTGAACACTGAAGCTTTCTTT	CASERALNTEAFF
TRBV6-4	-	TRBJ1-1	few	TGTGCCAGCAGCGCCTCAGGGGACACTGAAGCTTTCTTT	CASSASGDTEAFF
TRBV28	-	TRBJ1-1	-	TGTGCCAGCAGTCCAGGGATTTACACTGAAGCTTTCTTT	CASSPGIYTEAFF
TRBV2	-	TRBJ1-6	-	TGTGCCAGCAGCGCTTATCGACCAAATAATTCACCCCTCCACTTT	CASSAYRPNNSPLHF
TRBV11-3	TRBD2	TRBJ2-5	-	TGTGCCAGCAGCACGACTAGCGGGAGGCCTGGGGAGACCCAGTACTTC	CASSTTSGRPGETQYF
TRBV10-2	-	TRBJ2-7	-	TGCGCCAGCAGTGGTCCCCTCTACGAGCAGTACTTC	CASSGPLYEQYF
TRBV3-1/TRBV3-2	-	TRBJ1-3	few	TGTGCCAGCAGCCAAGAAATCTCTGGAAACACCATATATTTT	CASSQEISGNTIYF
TRBV2	-	TRBJ1-6	-	TGTGCCAGCAGTAAGGGGGATAATTCACCCCTCCACTTT	CASSKGDNSPLHF
TRBV7-3	TRBD2	TRBJ2-3	-	TGTGCCAGCAGCCCGATGGGACTAGCGGGATCAGATACGCAGTATTTT	CASSPMGLAGSDTQYF
TRBV15	-	TRBJ1-3	once	TGTGCCACCAGCAGAGATCCCCGGATTTTAGGAAACACCATATATTTT	CATSRDPRILGNTIYF
TRBV10-1	-	TRBJ1-6	-	TGCGCCAGCAGTACCGGACCTAATTCACCCCTCCACTTT	CASSTGPNSPLHF
TRBV15	-	TRBJ1-1	-	TGTGCCACCAGCAGAGAAACTGGTGGGGGGGTGGCCGAAGCTTTCTTT	CATSRETGGGVAEAFF
TRBV18	-	TRBJ2-7	-	TGTGCCAGCTCACCTCCCGGGGCGGGGACCTCCTACGAGCAGTACTTC	CASSPPGAGTSYEQYF
TRBV11-3	TRBD2	TRBJ2-7	-	TGTGCCAGCAGCTTAACCAGCGGGAGGGACGAGCAGTACTTC	CASSLTSGRDEQYF
TRBV3-1/TRBV3-2	TRBD1	TRBJ1-1	-	TGTGCCAGCAGCCAAACAGGGGGAAACACTGAAGCTTTCTTT	CASSQTGGNTEAFF
TRBV4-1	-	TRBJ2-3	-	TGCGCCAGCAGCCAAGCGCAGCTCCGAGCAGATACGCAGTATTTT	CASSQAQLRADTQYF
TRBV4-1	-	TRBJ1-5	once	TGCGCCAGCAGCCCCGGACGGGATAGCAATCAGCCCCAGCATTTT	CASSPGRDSNQPQHF
TRBV3-1/TRBV3-2	TRBD1	TRBJ2-1	-	TGTGCCAGCAGCCAGACAGGGGCTGAGCAGTTCTTC	CASSQTGAEQFF
TRBV27	-	TRBJ1-1	-	TGTGCCAGCAGTTTCGGCCAGGCCACTGAAGCTTTCTTT	CASSFGQATEAFF
TRBV5-1	-	TRBJ2-7	-	TGCGCCAGCAGCTTGAACGGCGAGCAGTACTTC	CASSLNGEQYF
TRBV6-5	-	TRBJ1-6	-	TGTGCCAGCAGTTACATGGCAGGATGGGGTTCACCCCTCCACTTT	CASSYMAGWGSPLHF
TRBV28	TRBD2	TRBJ2-5	-	TGTGCCAGCAGTGGACTAGCGGGAGGGCAAGAGACCCAGTACTTC	CASSGLAGGQETQYF
TRBV19	-	TRBJ2-2	-	TGTGCCAGTAGTATAGACATCCCACAGGTGTTAAATCCCGGGGAGCTGTTTTTT	CASSIDIPQVLNPGELFF
TRBV30	-	TRBJ1-1	-	TGTGCCTGGAGTGTTTGGGGCCTGAACACTGAAGCTTTCTTT	CAWSVWGLNTEAFF
TRBV9	-	TRBJ2-2	-	TGTGCCAGCAGCGTAGAGGGCAGCCAGAACACCGGGGAGCTGTTTTTT	CASSVEGSQNTGELFF
TRBV5-1	-	TRBJ2-7	-	TGCGCCAGCAGCGGAAGCATAGGCGGCTACGAGCAGTACTTC	CASSGSIGGYEQYF
TRBV4-1	-	TRBJ1-2	-	TGCGCCAGCAGCCAAGAGTACGGGACAACCTATGGCTACACCTTC	CASSQEYGTTYGYTF
TRBV5-3	TRBD1	TRBJ1-1	-	TGTGCCAGAAGCTTTCGGTCAGGGGGAGTGACCCGGTTTAGAGCTTTCTTT	CARSFRSGGVTRFRAFF
TRBV19	-	TRBJ1-5	-	TGTGCCAGTAGTATAGAGGCAGGGAATAGCAATCAGCCCCAGCATTTT	CASSIEAGNSNQPQHF